This TCR beta chain was sequenced during a study of blood T cells in healthy people across ages. Across the study: Capturing about one barcoded beta molecule per two T cells was achieved by template switching.

A second PCR, run for roughly 7 to 12 cycles, used a sample-barcoded 5' primer plus a J-beta primer mix. Template switching added a 12-random-nucleotide identifier to every cDNA molecule. MiXCR, run by TCRdb on the 5' RACE reads, gives a single entry per CDR3 protein. The sample has around 1,800,000 distinct CDR3 sequences, about 39% seen once; the top ten hold 23%. Germline CDR1 reads SNHLY; CDR2 reads FYNNEI. This CDR3 has 14 amino acids. This clonotype has a single count. Its antigen is as yet unknown. Whole-study findings and limits: There was a strong correlation between TCR beta diversity and naive T cell percentage. Long-lived and aged donors differed, with more naive CD4+ cells and higher diversity in the long-lived.

The receptor was isolated from a human donor in good health. The sequencing sample was made of blood. The V and J genes are TRBV2 and TRBJ2-4; D is perhaps TRBD2 (5 bases). The DNA end is a closer match to TRBJ2-7, so the J assignment may be wrong. CDR3 DNA: TGTGCCAGCAGTGCTATTATCAGCGGCTACGAGCAGTACTTC. Translation gives CASSAIISGYEQYF.